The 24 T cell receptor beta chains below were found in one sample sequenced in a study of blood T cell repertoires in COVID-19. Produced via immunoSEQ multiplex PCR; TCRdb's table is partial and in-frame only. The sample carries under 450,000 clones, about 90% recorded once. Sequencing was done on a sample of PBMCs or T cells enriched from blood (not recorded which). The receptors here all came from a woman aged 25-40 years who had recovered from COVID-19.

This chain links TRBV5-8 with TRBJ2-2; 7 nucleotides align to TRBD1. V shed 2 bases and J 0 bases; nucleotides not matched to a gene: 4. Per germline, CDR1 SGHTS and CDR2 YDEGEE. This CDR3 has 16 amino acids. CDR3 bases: TGTGCCAGCAGCTTCTCGGGGACAGCGAACACCGGGGAGCTGTTTTTT. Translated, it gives CASSFSGTANTGELFF.

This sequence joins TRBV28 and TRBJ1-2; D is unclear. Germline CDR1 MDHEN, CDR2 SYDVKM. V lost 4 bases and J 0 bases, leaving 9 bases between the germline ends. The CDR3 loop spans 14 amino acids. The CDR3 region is CASSSAGTNYGYTF. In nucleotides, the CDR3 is TGTGCCAGCAGTTCTGCGGGGACTAACTATGGCTACACCTTC.

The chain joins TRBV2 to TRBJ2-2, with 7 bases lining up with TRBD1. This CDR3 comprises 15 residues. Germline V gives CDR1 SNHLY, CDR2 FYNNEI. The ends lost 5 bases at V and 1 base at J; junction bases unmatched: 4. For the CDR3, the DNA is TGTGCCAGCAGTCGACAGGGATTGAACACCGGGGAGCTGTTTTTT. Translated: CASSRQGLNTGELFF.

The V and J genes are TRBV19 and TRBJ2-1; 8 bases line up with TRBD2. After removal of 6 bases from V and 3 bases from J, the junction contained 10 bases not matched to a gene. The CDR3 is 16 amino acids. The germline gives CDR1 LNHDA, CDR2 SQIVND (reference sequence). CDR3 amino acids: CASSLAWSGGYNEQFF. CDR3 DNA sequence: TGTGCCAGTAGCCTCGCCTGGAGCGGGGGCTACAATGAGCAGTTCTTC.

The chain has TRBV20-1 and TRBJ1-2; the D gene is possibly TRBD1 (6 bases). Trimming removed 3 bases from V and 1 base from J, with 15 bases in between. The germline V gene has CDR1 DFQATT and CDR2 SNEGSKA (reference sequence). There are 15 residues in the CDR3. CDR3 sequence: CSASSLGGGNYGYTF. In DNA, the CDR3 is TGCAGTGCTAGTAGCCTAGGGGGGGGTAACTATGGCTACACCTTC.

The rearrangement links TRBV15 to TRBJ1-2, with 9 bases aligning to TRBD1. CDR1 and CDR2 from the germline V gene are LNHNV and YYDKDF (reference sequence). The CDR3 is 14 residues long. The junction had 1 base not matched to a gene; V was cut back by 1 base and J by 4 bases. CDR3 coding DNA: TGTGCCACCAGCAGAGGGGACAGGGTCTATGGCTACACCTTC. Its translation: CATSRGDRVYGYTF.

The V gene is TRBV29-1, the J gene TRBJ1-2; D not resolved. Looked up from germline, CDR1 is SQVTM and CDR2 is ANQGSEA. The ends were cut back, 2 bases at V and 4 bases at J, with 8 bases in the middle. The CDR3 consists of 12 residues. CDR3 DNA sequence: TGCAGCGTTGAATCCACTTCCTATGGCTACACCTTC. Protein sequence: CSVESTSYGYTF.

The CDR3 DNA follows: TGCGCCAGCAGCCAGGAACTAGCGGGGGGGCCTCCTGGCGGGAATGAGCAGTTCTTC. Amino acids: CASSQELAGGPPGGNEQFF. The gene calls are TRBV4-1 and TRBJ2-1, with 13 bases aligning to TRBD2. Trimming took 3 bases from V and 7 from J; bases not matched to a gene: 15. Looked up from germline, CDR1 is MGHRA and CDR2 is YSYEKL. This CDR3 has 19 residues.

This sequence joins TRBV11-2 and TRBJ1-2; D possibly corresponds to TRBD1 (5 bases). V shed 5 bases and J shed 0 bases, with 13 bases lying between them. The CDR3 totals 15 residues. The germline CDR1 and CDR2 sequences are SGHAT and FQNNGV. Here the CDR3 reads CASSHLRGTNYGYTF. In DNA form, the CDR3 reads TGTGCCAGCAGCCATCTTAGGGGTACTAACTATGGCTACACCTTC.

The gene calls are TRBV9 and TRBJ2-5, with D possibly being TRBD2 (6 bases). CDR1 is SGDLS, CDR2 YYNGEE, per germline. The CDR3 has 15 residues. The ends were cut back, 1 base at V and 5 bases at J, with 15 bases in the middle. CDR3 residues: CASSVFGGMVETQYF. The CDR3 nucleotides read TGTGCCAGCAGCGTATTCGGAGGGATGGTGGAGACCCAGTACTTC.

The CDR3 DNA follows: TGTGCCAGCAGCCTCGGACAGACTCCTTGGGAGCAGTACTTC. It specifies CASSLGQTPWEQYF. This chain connects TRBV7-9 to TRBJ2-7, with a weak D call TRBD1 (6 bases). The germline gives CDR1 SEHNR, CDR2 FQNEAQ (reference sequence). This CDR3 contains 14 residues. V shed 5 bases and J shed 7 bases, with 18 bases lying between them.

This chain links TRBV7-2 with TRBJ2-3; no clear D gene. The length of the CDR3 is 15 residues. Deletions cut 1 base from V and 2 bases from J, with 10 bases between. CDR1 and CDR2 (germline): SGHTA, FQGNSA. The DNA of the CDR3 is TGTGCCAGCAGCTTAGTGGCAGTCGCCACAGATACGCAGTATTTT. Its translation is CASSLVAVATDTQYF.

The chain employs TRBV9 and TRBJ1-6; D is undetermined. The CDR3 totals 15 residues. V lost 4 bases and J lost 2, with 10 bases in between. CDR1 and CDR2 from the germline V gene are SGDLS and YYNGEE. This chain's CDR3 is CASSQGSPYNSPLHF. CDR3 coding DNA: TGTGCCAGCAGCCAAGGGAGCCCCTATAATTCACCCCTCCACTTT.

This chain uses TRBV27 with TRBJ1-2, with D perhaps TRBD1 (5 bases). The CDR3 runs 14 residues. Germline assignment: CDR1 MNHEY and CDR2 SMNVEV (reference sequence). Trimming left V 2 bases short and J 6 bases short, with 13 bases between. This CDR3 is CASSLIQGFNGYTF. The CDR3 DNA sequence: TGTGCCAGCAGTTTAATCCAGGGTTTCAATGGCTACACCTTC.

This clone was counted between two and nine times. Written as DNA, the CDR3 is TGTGCCAGTAGCGCGGGGGTGGTGAACCCTCCAGATACGCAGTATTTT. Translation: CASSAGVVNPPDTQYF. The V gene is TRBV19, the J gene TRBJ2-3, with TRBD2 identical over 7 bases. From germline, CDR1 is LNHDA and CDR2 SQIVND (reference sequence). The J segment lost 4 bases and the V segment lost 6 bases, leaving 13 bases of the junction unmatched. The CDR3 has 16 residues.

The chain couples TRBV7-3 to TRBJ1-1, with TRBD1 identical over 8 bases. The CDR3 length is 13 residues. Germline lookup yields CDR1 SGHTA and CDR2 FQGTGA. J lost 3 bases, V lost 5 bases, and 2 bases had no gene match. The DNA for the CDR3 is TGTGCCAGCAGCACAGGGGGTTACACTGAAGCTTTCTTT. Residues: CASSTGGYTEAFF.

The CDR3 coding sequence is TGTGCCAGCCGCAGTTACGGTTCCGGGGGGCGCACTGAAGCTTTCTTT. The encoded protein is CASRSYGSGGRTEAFF. The chain couples TRBV28 to TRBJ1-1, with TRBD1 as a possible D gene (6 bases). The germline gives CDR1 MDHEN, CDR2 SYDVKM. V dropped 8 bases and J dropped 4 bases, with 23 bases sitting between them. This CDR3 has 16 residues.

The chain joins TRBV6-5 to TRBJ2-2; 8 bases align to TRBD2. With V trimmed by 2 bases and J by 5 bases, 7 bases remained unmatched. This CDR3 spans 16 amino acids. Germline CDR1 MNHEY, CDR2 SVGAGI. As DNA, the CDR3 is TGTGCCAGCAGTTACCCCGGGGGGGCCTGGACCGGGGAGCTGTTTTTT. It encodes CASSYPGGAWTGELFF.

CDR3 residues: CASSPQATGSGANVLTF. CDR3 DNA: TGTGCCAGCAGCCCGCAAGCCACAGGGTCTGGGGCCAACGTCCTGACTTTC. This chain links TRBV7-2 with TRBJ2-6, with D perhaps matching TRBD1 (6 bases). Germline V gene data show CDR1 as SGHTA and CDR2 as FQGNSA. This CDR3 is 17 amino acids long. V lost 5 bases, J lost 1 base, and 15 bases lay in between.

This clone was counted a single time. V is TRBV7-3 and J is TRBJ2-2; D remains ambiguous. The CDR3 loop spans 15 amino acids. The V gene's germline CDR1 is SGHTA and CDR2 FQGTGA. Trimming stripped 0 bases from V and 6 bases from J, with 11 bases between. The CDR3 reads CASSLTAGHAGELFF. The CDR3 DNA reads TGTGCCAGCAGCTTAACGGCAGGCCACGCCGGGGAGCTGTTTTTT. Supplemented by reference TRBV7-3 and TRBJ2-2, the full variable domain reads GAGVSQTPSNKVTEKGKYVELRCDPISGHTALYWYRQSLGQGPEFLIYFQGTGAADDSGLPNDRFFAVRPEGSVSTLKIQRTERGDSAVYLCASSLTAGHAGELFFGEGSRLTVL.

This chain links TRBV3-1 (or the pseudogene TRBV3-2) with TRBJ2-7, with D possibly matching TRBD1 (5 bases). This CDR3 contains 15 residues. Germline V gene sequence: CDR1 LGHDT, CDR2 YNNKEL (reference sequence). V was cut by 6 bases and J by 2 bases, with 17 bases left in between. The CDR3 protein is CASRDTYLLAYEQYF. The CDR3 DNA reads TGTGCCAGCAGGGACACCTACCTTCTGGCCTACGAGCAGTACTTC.

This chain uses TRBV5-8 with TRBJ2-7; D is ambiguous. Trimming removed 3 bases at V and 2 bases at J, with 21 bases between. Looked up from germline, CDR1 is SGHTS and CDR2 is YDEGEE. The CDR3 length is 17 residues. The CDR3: CASSSRLGLAETYEQYF. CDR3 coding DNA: TGTGCCAGCAGCTCGCGGCTGGGTTTGGCGGAAACCTACGAGCAGTACTTC. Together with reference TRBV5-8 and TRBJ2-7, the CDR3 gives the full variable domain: EAGVTQSPTHLIKTRGQQATLRCSPISGHTSVYWYQQALGLGLQFLLWYDEGEERNRGNFPPRFSGRQFPNYSSELNVNALELEDSALYLCASSSRLGLAETYEQYFGPGTRLTVT.

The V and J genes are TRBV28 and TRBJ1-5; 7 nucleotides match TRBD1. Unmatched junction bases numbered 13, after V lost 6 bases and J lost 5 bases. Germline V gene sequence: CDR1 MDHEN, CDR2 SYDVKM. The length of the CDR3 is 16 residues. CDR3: CASRLRTGLIDQPQHF. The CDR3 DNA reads TGTGCCAGCAGACTAAGGACAGGCTTAATAGATCAGCCCCAGCATTTT.

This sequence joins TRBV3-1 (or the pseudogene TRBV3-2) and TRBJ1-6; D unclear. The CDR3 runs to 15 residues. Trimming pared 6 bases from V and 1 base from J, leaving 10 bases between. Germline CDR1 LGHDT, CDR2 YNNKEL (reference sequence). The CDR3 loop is CASRLGVSYNSPLHF. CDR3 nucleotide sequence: TGTGCCAGCAGACTCGGAGTATCCTATAATTCACCCCTCCACTTT.